The entry below gives a single TCR beta chain sequence along with its context. Its antigen is not identified. The data derive from a study of OX40 agonist ivuxolimab in advanced cancers. Produced via immunoSEQ multiplex PCR; TCRdb's table is partial and in-frame only. The repertoire holds 70,000 to 95,000 clones, with around nine tenths as singletons. Study-wide results and limits: Some nonresponders additionally presented with little normalized T-cell clonal expansion. Clonal expansion in partial responders at 0.1-3.0 mg/kg ranked among the lowest. The specificity for antigen of the expanded peripheral T cells was not determined. Both CD4+ and CD8+ T cell populations in blood had undergone clonal expansion by week 6 at 0.1 to 3.0 mg/kg.

CDR1 is SGHRS, CDR2 YFSETQ, per germline. The CDR3 consists of 12 residues. V dropped 5 bases and J dropped 7 bases, with 12 bases sitting between them. The clonotype was recovered from an adult with an advanced solid tumor such as melanoma, head and neck, liver or kidney cancer. This chain joins TRBV5-1 and TRBJ1-1, with D unresolved. The source was CD4+ or CD8+ T cells sorted from blood, collected in a trial of the OX40 agonist ivuxolimab. The CDR3 DNA sequence: TGCGCCAGCAGGGCTGACGAAGTTGAAGCTTTCTTT. It specifies CASRADEVEAFF.